The rows below give T cell receptor beta chains drawn from one sample of a study of shared clonotypes between healthy human individuals. Data came from immunoSEQ multiplex PCR; TCRdb stores just in-frame clones and leaves some out. The table shows roughly 380,000 clones, with 96% occurring only once. The sequenced sample was memory CD8+ T cells sorted from blood. The receptors stem from a man aged 25-40 years in good health. CDR3s include the opening cysteine and the closing phenylalanine or tryptophan. A D gene is named only where the DNA matches it firmly. A clone size is listed for some rows: how often the clone was seen (once, few, many), or a class if it is expanded.

>TRBD2|NA|TRBV7-2|TRBJ2-7
CASSLDGRGEQYF
TGTGCCAGCAGCTTAGACGGGAGGGGAGAGCAGTACTTC
>NA|NA|TRBV7-9|TRBJ2-2
CASSFGTGELFF
TGTGCCAGCAGCTTCGGAACCGGGGAGCTGTTTTTT
>NA|NA|TRBV5-1|TRBJ1-1
CASSKRAGANRQSPFEAFF
TGCGCCAGCAGCAAAAGGGCAGGGGCGAATCGGCAGAGCCCCTTCGAAGCTTTCTTT
>NA|once|TRBV2|TRBJ2-6
CASSEGGANVLTF
TGTGCCAGCAGTGAGGGTGGGGCCAACGTCCTGACTTTC
>TRBD2|NA|TRBV28|TRBJ2-1
CASSLWLRLAGETGYNEQFF
TGTGCCAGCAGTTTGTGGCTTAGGCTAGCGGGAGAAACGGGGTACAATGAGCAGTTCTTC
>NA|NA|TRBV19|TRBJ1-2
CASREIGSNYGYTF
TGTGCCAGTAGAGAGATCGGATCTAACTATGGCTACACCTTC
>NA|NA|TRBV6-5|TRBJ2-3
CASSSHGFPDTQYF
TGTGCCAGCAGTTCCCATGGTTTCCCAGATACGCAGTATTTT
>TRBD2|NA|TRBV30|TRBJ2-7
CAWSVGGSSYEQYF
TGTGCCTGGAGTGTAGGCGGGAGCAGCTACGAGCAGTACTTC
>TRBD2|NA|TRBV7-8|TRBJ2-3
CASSLVGGGPDTQYF
TGTGCCAGCAGCTTAGTTGGGGGAGGGCCGGATACGCAGTATTTT
>NA|NA|TRBV14|TRBJ2-3
CASSQGAHTDTQYF
TGTGCCAGCAGCCAAGGGGCCCACACAGATACGCAGTATTTT
>TRBD2|NA|TRBV6-1|TRBJ2-7
CAARPAGAYEQYF
TGTGCCGCTAGACCAGCGGGAGCCTACGAGCAGTACTTC
>TRBD2|once|TRBV7-9|TRBJ2-7
CASSLESGRRGEQYF
TGTGCCAGCAGCTTAGAGTCCGGGAGGAGAGGGGAGCAGTACTTC
>NA|few|TRBV5-4|TRBJ1-2
CASSLVLLGSAPHYGYTF
TGTGCCAGCAGCTTGGTGTTATTGGGTAGCGCCCCTCACTATGGCTACACCTTC
>NA|NA|TRBV10-1|TRBJ2-1
CASITGAGDNEQFF
TGCGCCAGCATCACAGGGGCGGGGGACAATGAGCAGTTCTTC
>NA|NA|TRBV5-6|TRBJ2-5
CASRPDFGGPETQYF
TGTGCCAGCAGACCTGACTTCGGGGGGCCGGAGACCCAGTACTTC
>TRBD1|NA|TRBV28|TRBJ1-2
CASSSQGARVYGYTF
TGTGCCAGCAGTTCACAGGGGGCGCGAGTCTATGGCTACACCTTC
>TRBD2|once|TRBV7-9|TRBJ2-7
CASSFLAGNLSVSYEQYF
TGTGCCAGCAGCTTTCTAGCGGGAAATCTTAGTGTTTCCTACGAGCAGTACTTC
>NA|NA|TRBV2|TRBJ2-7
CASKAGSYEQYF
TGTGCCAGCAAGGCGGGTTCCTACGAGCAGTACTTC
>TRBD2|NA|TRBV28|TRBJ2-7
CASEAWTSGRGEQYF
TGTGCCAGCGAGGCCTGGACTAGCGGGAGGGGTGAGCAGTACTTC
>NA|NA|TRBV4-1|TRBJ2-3
CASSQSRAGTPQYF
TGCGCCAGCAGCCAATCGAGGGCCGGGACACCGCAGTATTTT
>NA|NA|TRBV5-1|TRBJ1-6
CASSSDNTYNSPLHF
TGCGCCAGCAGTTCGGACAATACCTATAATTCACCCCTCCACTTT
>NA|NA|TRBV30|TRBJ2-7
CAWRRSSYEQYF
TGTGCCTGGAGGAGGAGTTCCTACGAGCAGTACTTC